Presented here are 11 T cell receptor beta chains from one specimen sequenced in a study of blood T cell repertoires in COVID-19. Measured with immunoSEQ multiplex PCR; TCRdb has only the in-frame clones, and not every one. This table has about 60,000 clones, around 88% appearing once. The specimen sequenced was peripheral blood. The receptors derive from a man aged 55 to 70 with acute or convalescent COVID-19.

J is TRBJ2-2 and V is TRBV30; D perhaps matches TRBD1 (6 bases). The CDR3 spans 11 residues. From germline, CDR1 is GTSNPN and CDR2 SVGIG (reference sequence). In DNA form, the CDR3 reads TGTGCTTACACAGGGATCGGGGAGCTGTTTTTT. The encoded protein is CAYTGIGELFF.

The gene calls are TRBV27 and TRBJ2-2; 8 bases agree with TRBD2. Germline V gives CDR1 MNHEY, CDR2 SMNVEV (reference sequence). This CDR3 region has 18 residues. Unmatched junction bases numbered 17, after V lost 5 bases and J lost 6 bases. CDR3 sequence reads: CASSPHSGAGGRAGELFF. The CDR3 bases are TGTGCCAGCAGTCCCCATTCGGGGGCGGGAGGAAGGGCCGGGGAGCTGTTTTTT.

The CDR3 nucleotides are TGTGCCACCAGTGATAAGGCCTCTAGCAGATACGAGCAGTACTTC. This encodes CATSDKASSRYEQYF. This chain links TRBV24-1 with TRBJ2-7; maybe TRBD2 (5 bases). The germline V gene has CDR1 KGHDR and CDR2 SFDVKD. The CDR3 spans 15 residues. V lost 3 bases and J 4 bases, leaving 15 bases between the germline ends.

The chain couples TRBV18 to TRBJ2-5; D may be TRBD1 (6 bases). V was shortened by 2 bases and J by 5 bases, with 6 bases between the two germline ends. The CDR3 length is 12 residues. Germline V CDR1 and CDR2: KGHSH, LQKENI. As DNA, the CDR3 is TGTGCCAGCTCACCAACAGGGGAGACCCAGTACTTC. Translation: CASSPTGETQYF.

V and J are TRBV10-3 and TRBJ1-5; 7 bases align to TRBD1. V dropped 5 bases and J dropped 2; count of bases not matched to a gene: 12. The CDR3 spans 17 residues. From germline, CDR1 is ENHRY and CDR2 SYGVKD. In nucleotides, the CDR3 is TGTGCCATCAGTCTAGGGGACCCCGGGACAGGCAATCAGCCCCAGCATTTT. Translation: CAISLGDPGTGNQPQHF.

CDR3 residues: CASSKGTSGRGDEQFF. In nucleotides, the CDR3 is TGCGCCAGCAGCAAAGGGACTAGCGGGAGGGGTGATGAGCAGTTCTTC. This chain connects TRBV5-1 to TRBJ2-1, with 16 nucleotides matching TRBD2. Germline values: CDR1 SGHRS, CDR2 YFSETQ. The V and J ends lost 4 bases and 8 bases, in that order; junction bases with no gene match: 6. The CDR3 consists of 16 residues. Full variable domain (missing parts from reference TRBV5-1 and TRBJ2-1): KAGVTQTPRYLIKTRGQQVTLSCSPISGHRSVSWYQQTPGQGLQFLFEYFSETQRNKGNFPGRFSGRQFSNSRSEMNVSTLELGDSALYLCASSKGTSGRGDEQFFGPGTRLTVL.

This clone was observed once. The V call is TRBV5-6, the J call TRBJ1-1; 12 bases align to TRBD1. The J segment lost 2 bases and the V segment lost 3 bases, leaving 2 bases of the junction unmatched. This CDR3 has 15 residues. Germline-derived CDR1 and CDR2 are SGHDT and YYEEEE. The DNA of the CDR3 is TGTGCCAGCAGCTCCGGGACAGGGGGCAACACTGAAGCTTTCTTT. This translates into CASSSGTGGNTEAFF.

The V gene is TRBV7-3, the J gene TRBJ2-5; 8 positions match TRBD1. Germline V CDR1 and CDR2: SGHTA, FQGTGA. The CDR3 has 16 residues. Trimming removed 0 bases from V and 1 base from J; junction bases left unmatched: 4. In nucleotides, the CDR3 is TGTGCCAGCAGCTTAACCCGGGACAGGCCCCAAGAGACCCAGTACTTC. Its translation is CASSLTRDRPQETQYF.

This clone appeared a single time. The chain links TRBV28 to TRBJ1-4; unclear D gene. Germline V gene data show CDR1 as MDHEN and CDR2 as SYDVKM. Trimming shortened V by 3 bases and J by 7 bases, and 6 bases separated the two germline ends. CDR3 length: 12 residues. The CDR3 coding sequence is TGTGCCAGCAGTTTCCTTTCTGAAAAACTGTTTTTT. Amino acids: CASSFLSEKLFF.

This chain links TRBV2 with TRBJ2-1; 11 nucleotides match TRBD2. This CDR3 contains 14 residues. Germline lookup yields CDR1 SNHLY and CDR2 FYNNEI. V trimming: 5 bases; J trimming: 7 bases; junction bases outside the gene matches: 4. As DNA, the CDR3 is TGTGCCAGCAGTCGTACTAGCGGGAGTAATGAGCAGTTCTTC. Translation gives CASSRTSGSNEQFF.

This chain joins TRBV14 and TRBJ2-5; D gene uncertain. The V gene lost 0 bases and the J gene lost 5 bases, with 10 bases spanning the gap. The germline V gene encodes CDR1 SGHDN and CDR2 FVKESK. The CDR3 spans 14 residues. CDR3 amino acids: CASSQDKSRETQYF. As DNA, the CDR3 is TGTGCCAGCAGCCAAGATAAATCCCGGGAGACCCAGTACTTC.